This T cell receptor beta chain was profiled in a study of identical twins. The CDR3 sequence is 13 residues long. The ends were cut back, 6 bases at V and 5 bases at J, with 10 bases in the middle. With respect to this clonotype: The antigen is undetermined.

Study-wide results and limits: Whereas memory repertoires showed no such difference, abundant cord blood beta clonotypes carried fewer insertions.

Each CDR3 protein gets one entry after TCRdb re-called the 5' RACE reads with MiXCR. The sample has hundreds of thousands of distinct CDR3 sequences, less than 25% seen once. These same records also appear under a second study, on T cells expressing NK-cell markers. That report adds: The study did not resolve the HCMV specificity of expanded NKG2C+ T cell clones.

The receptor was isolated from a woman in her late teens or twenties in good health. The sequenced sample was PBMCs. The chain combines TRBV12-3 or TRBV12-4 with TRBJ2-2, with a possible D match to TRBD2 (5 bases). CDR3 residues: CASRGRRTGELFF. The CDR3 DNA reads TGTGCCAGCAGGGGGAGACGGACCGGGGAGCTGTTTTTT.